This TCR beta chain appears in the sequencing data of a study of blood T cells in healthy people across ages. Study results and caveats: TCR beta diversity was tightly associated with the proportion of naive T cells. Age advanced and TCR beta diversity per million T cells fell, roughly linearly. Donor CMV infection status was unknown, possibly confounding age-related changes in expanded clonotypes.

Roughly 9.8 milliliters of peripheral blood were drawn from each donor. This clonotype showed up many times. What it recognizes is unknown. This CDR3 is built from 14 residues. Germline CDR1 and CDR2: SQVTM and ANQGSEA. Trimming removed 7 bases at V and 0 bases at J, with 14 bases between. Then a second PCR, running roughly 7 to 11 cycles, was carried out with a sample-barcoded 5' primer and a J-beta primer mix. Via MiXCR, TCRdb re-called the 5' RACE reads, giving one row per CDR3 protein. Here the sample spans about 1.6 million distinct CDR3 sequences, approximately 32% being singletons. V and J are TRBV29-1 and TRBJ2-3, with D perhaps TRBD1 or TRBD2 (5 bases each). The specimen sequenced was blood. This receptor was obtained from a woman between 25 and 40 years old in good health. For the CDR3, the DNA is TGCAGCGCCCCGAGGGGCGCCAGCACAGATACGCAGTATTTT. The encoded protein is CSAPRGASTDTQYF.